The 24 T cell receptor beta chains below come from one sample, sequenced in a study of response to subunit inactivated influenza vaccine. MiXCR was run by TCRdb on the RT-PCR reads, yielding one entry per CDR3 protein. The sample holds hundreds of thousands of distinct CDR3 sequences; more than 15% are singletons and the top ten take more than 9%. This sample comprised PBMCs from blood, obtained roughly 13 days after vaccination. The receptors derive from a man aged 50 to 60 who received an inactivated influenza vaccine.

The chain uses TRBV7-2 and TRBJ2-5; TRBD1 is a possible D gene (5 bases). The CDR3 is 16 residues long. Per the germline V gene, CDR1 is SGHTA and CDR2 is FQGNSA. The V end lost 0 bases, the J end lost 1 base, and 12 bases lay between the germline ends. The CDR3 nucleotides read TGTGCCAGCAGCTTAGCTAGTTCTAGGGGCCAAGAGACCCAGTACTTC. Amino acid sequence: CASSLASSRGQETQYF. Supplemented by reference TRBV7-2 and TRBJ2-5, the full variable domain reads GAGVSQSPSNKVTEKGKDVELRCDPISGHTALYWYRQSLGQGLEFLIYFQGNSAPDKSGLPSDRFSAERTGGSVSTLTIQRTQQEDSAVYLCASSLASSRGQETQYFGPGTRLLVL.

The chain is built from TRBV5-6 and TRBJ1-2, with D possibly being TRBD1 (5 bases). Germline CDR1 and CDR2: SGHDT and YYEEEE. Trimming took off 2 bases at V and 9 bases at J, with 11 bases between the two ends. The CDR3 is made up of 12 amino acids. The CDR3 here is CASSLLRGRYTF. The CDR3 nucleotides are TGTGCCAGCAGCTTACTAAGGGGCCGCTACACCTTC.

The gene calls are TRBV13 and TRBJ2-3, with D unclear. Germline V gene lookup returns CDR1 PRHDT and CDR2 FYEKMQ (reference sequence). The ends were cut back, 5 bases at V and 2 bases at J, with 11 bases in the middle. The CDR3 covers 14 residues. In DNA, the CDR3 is TGTGCCAGCAGCCCCCGGGTGATCACAGATACGCAGTATTTT. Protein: CASSPRVITDTQYF.

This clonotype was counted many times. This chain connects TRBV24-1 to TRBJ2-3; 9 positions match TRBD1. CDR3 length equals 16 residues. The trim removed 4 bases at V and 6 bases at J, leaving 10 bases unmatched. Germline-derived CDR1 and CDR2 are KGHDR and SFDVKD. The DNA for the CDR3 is TGTGCCACCAGTGACCTGACAGGGGGGCTTGTTGATACGCAGTATTTT. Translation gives CATSDLTGGLVDTQYF.

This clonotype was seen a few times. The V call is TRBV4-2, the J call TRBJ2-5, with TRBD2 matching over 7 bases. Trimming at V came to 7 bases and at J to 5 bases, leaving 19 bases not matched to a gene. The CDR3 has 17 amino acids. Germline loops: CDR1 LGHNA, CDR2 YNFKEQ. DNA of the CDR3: TGTGCCAGCACGCCAAGAGGGGAGGAGGGAGGGGCGGAGACCCAGTACTTC. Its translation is CASTPRGEEGGAETQYF.

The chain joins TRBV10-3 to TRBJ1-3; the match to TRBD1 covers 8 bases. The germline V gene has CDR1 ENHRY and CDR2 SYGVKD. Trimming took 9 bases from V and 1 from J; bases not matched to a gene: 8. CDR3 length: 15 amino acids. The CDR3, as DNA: TGTGCCATAAGATGGACAGGGCTGTCTGGAAACACCATATATTTT. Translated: CAIRWTGLSGNTIYF.

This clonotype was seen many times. The CDR3, as DNA: TGTGCCAGCAGTGGGACAGGGGGTCTAGAGACCCAGTACTTC. As protein: CASSGTGGLETQYF. The V gene is TRBV6-1, the J gene TRBJ2-5; 10 positions agree with TRBD1. The CDR3 totals 14 residues. J was trimmed by 4 bases and V by 4 bases; bases with no gene match: 3. Looked up from germline, CDR1 is MNHNS and CDR2 is SASEGT.

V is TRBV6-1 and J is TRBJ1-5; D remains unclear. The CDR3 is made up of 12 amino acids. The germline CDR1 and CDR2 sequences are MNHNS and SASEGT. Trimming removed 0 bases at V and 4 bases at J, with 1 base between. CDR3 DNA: TGTGCCAGCAGTGAAGCTAATCAGCCCCAGCATTTT. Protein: CASSEANQPQHF.

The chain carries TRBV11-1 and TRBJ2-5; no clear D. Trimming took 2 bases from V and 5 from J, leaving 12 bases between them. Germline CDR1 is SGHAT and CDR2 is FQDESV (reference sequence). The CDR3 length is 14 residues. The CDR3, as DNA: TGTGCCAGCAGCTTAAGGCTGGGAAGGGAGACCCAGTACTTC. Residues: CASSLRLGRETQYF.

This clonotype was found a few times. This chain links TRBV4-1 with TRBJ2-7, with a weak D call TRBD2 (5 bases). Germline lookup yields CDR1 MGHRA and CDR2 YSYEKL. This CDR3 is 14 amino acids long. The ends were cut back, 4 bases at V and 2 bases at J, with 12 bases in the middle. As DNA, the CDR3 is TGCGCCAGCAGCCGCGCGGACTCCGCCTACGAGCAGTACTTC. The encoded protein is CASSRADSAYEQYF.

The CDR3 DNA follows: TGTGCCAGCAGCTTGGGACAGGGGCGCCCCTTCCAAGAGACCCAGTACTTC. Translated: CASSLGQGRPFQETQYF. This chain links TRBV7-2 with TRBJ2-5; 10 nucleotides agree with TRBD1. V lost 3 bases to trimming and J lost 1 base; unmatched junction nucleotides: 8. CDR1 is SGHTA, CDR2 FQGNSA, per germline. CDR3 size: 17 residues.

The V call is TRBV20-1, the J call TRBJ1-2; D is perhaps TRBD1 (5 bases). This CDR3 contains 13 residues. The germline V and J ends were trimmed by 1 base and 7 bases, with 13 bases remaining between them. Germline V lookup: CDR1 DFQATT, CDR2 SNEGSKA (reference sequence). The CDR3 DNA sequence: TGCAGTGCTAGAGTCGGGGGGAGTGGTGGCTACACCTTC. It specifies CSARVGGSGGYTF.

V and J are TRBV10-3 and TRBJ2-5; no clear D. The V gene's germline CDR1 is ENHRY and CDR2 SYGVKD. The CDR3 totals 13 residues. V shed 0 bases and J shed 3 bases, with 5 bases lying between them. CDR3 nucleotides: TGTGCCATCAGTGAGTCCTCAGAAGAGACCCAGTACTTC. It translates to CAISESSEETQYF.

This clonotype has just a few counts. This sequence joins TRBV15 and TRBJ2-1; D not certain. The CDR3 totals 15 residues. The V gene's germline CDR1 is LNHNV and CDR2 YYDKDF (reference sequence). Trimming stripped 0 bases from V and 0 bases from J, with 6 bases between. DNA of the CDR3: TGTGCCACCAGCAGAGAAGGGATCTCCTACAATGAGCAGTTCTTC. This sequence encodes CATSREGISYNEQFF.

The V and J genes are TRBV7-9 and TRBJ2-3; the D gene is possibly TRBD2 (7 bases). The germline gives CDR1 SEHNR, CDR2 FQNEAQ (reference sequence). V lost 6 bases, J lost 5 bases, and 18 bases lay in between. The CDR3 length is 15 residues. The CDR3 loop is CASSFPRGALDTQYF. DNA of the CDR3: TGTGCCAGCAGTTTCCCCCGGGGGGCACTAGATACGCAGTATTTT.

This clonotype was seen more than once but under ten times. The CDR3 bases are TGCGCCAGCAGCTTGGGGGGGGTGCGAGACATTCAGTACTTC. Amino acid sequence: CASSLGGVRDIQYF. The chain has TRBV5-1 and TRBJ2-4, with D possibly being TRBD2 (6 bases). Germline V gene data show CDR1 as SGHRS and CDR2 as YFSETQ. CDR3 length equals 14 residues. Trimming took off 0 bases at V and 8 bases at J, with 12 bases between the two ends.

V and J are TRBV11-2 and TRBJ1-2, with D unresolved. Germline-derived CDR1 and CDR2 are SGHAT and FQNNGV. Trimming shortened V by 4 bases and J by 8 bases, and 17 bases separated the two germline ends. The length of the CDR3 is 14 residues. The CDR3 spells CASSSTGGNQGYTF. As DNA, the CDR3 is TGTGCCAGCAGCTCTACGGGAGGGAATCAGGGCTACACCTTC.

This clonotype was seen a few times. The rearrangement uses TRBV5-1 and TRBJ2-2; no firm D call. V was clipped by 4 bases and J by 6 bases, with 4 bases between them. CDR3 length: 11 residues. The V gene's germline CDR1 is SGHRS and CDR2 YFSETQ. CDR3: CASSDAGELFF. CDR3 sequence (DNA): TGCGCCAGCAGCGACGCCGGGGAGCTGTTTTTT.

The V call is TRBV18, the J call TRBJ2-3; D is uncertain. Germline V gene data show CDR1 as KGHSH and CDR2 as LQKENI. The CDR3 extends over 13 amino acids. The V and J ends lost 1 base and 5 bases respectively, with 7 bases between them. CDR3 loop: CASSPRAEDTQYF. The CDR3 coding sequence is TGTGCCAGCTCACCACGGGCTGAAGATACGCAGTATTTT.

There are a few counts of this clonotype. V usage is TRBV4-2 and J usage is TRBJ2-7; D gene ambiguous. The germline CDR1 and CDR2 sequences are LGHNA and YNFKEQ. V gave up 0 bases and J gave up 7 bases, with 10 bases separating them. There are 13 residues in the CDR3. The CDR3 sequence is CASSQERAGEQYF. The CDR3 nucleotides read TGTGCCAGCAGCCAAGAACGAGCCGGAGAGCAGTACTTC.

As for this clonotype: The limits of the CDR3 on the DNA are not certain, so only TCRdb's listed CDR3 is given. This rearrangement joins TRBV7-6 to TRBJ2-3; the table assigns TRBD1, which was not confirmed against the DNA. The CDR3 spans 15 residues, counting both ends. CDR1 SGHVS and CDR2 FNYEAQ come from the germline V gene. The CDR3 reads CASSLVGGGADTRYF.

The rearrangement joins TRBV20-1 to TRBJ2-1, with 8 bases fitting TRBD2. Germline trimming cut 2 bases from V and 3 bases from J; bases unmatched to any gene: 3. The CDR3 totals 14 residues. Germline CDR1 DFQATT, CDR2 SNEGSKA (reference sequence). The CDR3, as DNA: TGCAGTGCTAGACGGCGGGGGGTCTACAATGAGCAGTTCTTC. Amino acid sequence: CSARRRGVYNEQFF.

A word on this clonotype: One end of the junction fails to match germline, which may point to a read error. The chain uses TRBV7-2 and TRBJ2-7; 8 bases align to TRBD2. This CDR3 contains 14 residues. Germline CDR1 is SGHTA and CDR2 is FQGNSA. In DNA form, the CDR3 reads TGTGCCGGCAGCAGCACCGGGGGGGAATACGAGCAGTACTTC. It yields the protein CAGSSTGGEYEQYF.

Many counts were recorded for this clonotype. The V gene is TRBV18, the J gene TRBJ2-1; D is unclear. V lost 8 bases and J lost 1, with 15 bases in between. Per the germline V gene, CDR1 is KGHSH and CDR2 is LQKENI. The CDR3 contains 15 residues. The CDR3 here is CASSPSWGSYNEQFF. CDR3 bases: TGTGCCAGCAGCCCCAGTTGGGGATCCTACAATGAGCAGTTCTTC.